The 14 T cell receptor beta chains in this list originate from one sample, sequenced in a study of CD4 T cells in relation to SARS-CoV-2 and coronaviruses. Assay used: immunoSEQ multiplex PCR; TCRdb lists only in-frame clones, some missing. Of more than 25,000 clones listed, roughly 70% are singletons. The unexposed donors gave CD4+ T cells in about 2010-2019, prior to COVID-19. CD4+ T cells were isolated from the cells after roughly 11 days of culture. What these receptors recognize is not known. The specimen was CD4+ T cells from PBMCs, cultured in vitro. These receptor sequences come from a human donor in good health.

The chain recombines TRBV7-6 with TRBJ2-2, with 12 nucleotides matching TRBD2. The V gene end was trimmed by 2 bases and the J gene end by 5 bases; junction bases not matched to a gene: 6. Germline-derived CDR1 and CDR2 are SGHVS and FNYEAQ. The CDR3 is 17 residues long. As DNA, the CDR3 is TGTGCCAGCAGCTTACGCCAGGGACTAGCGGGTACCGGGGAGCTGTTTTTT. Its translation is CASSLRQGLAGTGELFF.

J is TRBJ2-2 and V is TRBV5-1; D might be TRBD2 (6 bases). This CDR3 is built from 15 residues. Between the trimmed V and J ends, which lost 1 base and 5 bases, there was a span of 12 bases. CDR1 and CDR2 from the germline V gene are SGHRS and YFSETQ. CDR3 DNA sequence: TGCGCCAGCAGCTTGATTTCGGGGGTTACCGGGGAGCTGTTTTTT. It encodes CASSLISGVTGELFF.

In its sample, this clone is medium-sized. This chain uses TRBV5-1 with TRBJ2-3; 8 bases align to TRBD1. The CDR3 loop spans 14 amino acids. From germline, CDR1 is SGHRS and CDR2 YFSETQ. V trimming: 5 bases; J trimming: 1 base; junction bases outside the gene matches: 3. CDR3 sequence reads: CASRPDRGTDTQYF. CDR3 bases: TGCGCCAGCAGGCCGGACAGGGGCACAGATACGCAGTATTTT.

V and J are TRBV29-1 and TRBJ2-7, with 7 bases identical to TRBD2. V shed 6 bases, J shed 3 bases, and the junction held 11 bases outside the gene matches. CDR3 length: 14 residues. The germline CDR1 and CDR2 sequences are SQVTM and ANQGSEA. CDR3 coding DNA: TGCAGCGTCTCGACTAGCTATGGAGGCTACGAGCAGTACTTC. Protein product: CSVSTSYGGYEQYF.

The chain employs TRBV5-1 and TRBJ2-3, with unresolved D. V gave up 5 bases and J gave up 6 bases, with 13 bases separating them. This CDR3 is built from 13 residues. Germline-derived CDR1 and CDR2 are SGHRS and YFSETQ. In nucleotides, the CDR3 is TGCGCCAGCAGTAGAGAAAGGATCGATACGCAGTATTTT. The encoded protein is CASSRERIDTQYF.

A single count supports this clone. The chain recombines TRBV7-2 with TRBJ2-3; possibly TRBD1 or TRBD2 for D (5 bases each). The CDR3 consists of 15 residues. The germline V and J ends were trimmed by 3 bases and 2 bases, with 12 bases remaining between them. Germline V lookup: CDR1 SGHTA, CDR2 FQGNSA. The CDR3 nucleotides are TGTGCCAGCAGCTTTGGGGGTCGGGTCACAGATACGCAGTATTTT. Its protein product is CASSFGGRVTDTQYF.

The J gene is TRBJ2-2, the V gene TRBV6-4; TRBD2 might be the D (5 bases). Per germline, CDR1 MRHNA and CDR2 SNTAGT. V was clipped by 4 bases and J by 1 base, with 10 bases between them. CDR3 length: 15 amino acids. Written as DNA, the CDR3 is TGTGCCAGCAGTGCCGGGGTACTGAACACCGGGGAGCTGTTTTTT. This codes for CASSAGVLNTGELFF.

The V gene is TRBV6-5, the J gene TRBJ1-1, with D possibly being TRBD1 (5 bases). Germline V gene lookup returns CDR1 MNHEY and CDR2 SVGAGI. This CDR3 comprises 15 residues. Trimming left V 2 bases short and J 3 bases short, with 13 bases between. CDR3 residues: CASSYTTGGYTEAFF. CDR3 DNA sequence: TGTGCCAGCAGTTACACGACCGGGGGTTACACTGAAGCTTTCTTT.

The chain has TRBV5-6 and TRBJ2-3; D may be TRBD1 (5 bases). The CDR3 is made up of 16 amino acids. CDR1 and CDR2 (germline): SGHDT, YYEEEE. Trimming took 5 bases from V and 0 from J, leaving 16 bases between them. The CDR3 loop reads CASSSPQGSSTDTQYF. For the CDR3, the DNA is TGTGCCAGCAGTTCCCCCCAGGGCTCTAGCACAGATACGCAGTATTTT.

The V and J genes are TRBV11-2 and TRBJ2-2; 12 positions match TRBD2. The CDR3 runs 17 residues. CDR1 and CDR2 from the germline V gene are SGHAT and FQNNGV. V trimming: 4 bases; J trimming: 2 bases; junction bases outside the gene matches: 5. CDR3 residues: CASSWGLAGGNTGELFF. CDR3 bases: TGTGCCAGCAGCTGGGGACTAGCGGGCGGTAACACCGGGGAGCTGTTTTTT.

This chain joins TRBV9 and TRBJ2-1; the match to TRBD2 covers 9 bases. The CDR3 consists of 15 residues. Germline trimming cut 0 bases from V and 8 bases from J; bases unmatched to any gene: 6. Germline CDR1 and CDR2: SGDLS and YYNGEE. CDR3 bases: TGTGCCAGCAGCGTAGCGAGCGGGAGGAGGGATGAGCAGTTCTTC. This codes for CASSVASGRRDEQFF.

This clone has just a few counts. The rearrangement joins TRBV5-7 to TRBJ2-7; TRBD1 is a possible D gene (6 bases). TRBV5-7 is sorted into the ORF group, with uncertain function. The CDR3 runs to 14 residues. V lost 0 bases to trimming and J lost 3 bases, with 10 bases between them. The CDR3 is CASSLGQGLYEQYF. The CDR3 DNA follows: TGTGCCAGCAGCTTGGGGCAGGGGCTCTACGAGCAGTACTTC.

The chain employs TRBV5-1 and TRBJ2-1; 7 bases are shared with TRBD2. With V trimmed by 0 bases and J by 10 bases, 10 bases remained unmatched. This CDR3 region has 15 residues. Germline CDR1 is SGHRS and CDR2 is YFSETQ. The CDR3 is CASSLGSSGFGEQFF. Written as DNA, the CDR3 is TGCGCCAGCAGCTTGGGTTCTAGCGGCTTCGGAGAGCAGTTCTTC.

This clone was seen once. The chain links TRBV3-1 (or the pseudogene TRBV3-2) to TRBJ1-4, with D possibly matching TRBD1 (5 bases). The V end was cut by 6 bases, the J end by 0 bases, with 11 bases between. This CDR3 contains 15 residues. The germline V gene has CDR1 LGHDT and CDR2 YNNKEL (reference sequence). The CDR3 DNA reads TGTGCCAGCAGGAAAGACAGTGCAACTAATGAAAAACTGTTTTTT. Protein sequence: CASRKDSATNEKLFF.